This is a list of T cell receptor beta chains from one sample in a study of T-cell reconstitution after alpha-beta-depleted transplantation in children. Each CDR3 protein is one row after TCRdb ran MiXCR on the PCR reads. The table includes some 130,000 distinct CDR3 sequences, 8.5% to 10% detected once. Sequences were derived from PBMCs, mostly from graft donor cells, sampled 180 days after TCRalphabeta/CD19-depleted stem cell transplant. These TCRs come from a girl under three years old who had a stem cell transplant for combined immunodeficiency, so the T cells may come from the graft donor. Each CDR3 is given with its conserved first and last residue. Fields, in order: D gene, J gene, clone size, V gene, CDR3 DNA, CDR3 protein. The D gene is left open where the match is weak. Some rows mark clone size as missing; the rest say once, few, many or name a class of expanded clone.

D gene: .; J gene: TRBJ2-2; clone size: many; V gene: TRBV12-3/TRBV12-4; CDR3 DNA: TGTGCCAGCAAGCCGGGAGCTTACACCGGGGAGCTGTTTTTT; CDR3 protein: CASKPGAYTGELFF
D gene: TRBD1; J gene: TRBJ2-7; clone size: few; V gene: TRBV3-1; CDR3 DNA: TGTGCCAGCAGCCGGGACAGTCTGACCTACGAGCAGTACTTC; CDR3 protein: CASSRDSLTYEQYF
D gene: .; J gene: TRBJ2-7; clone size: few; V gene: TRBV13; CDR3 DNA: TGTGCCAGCAGCACCTCCATGAGGGGCGAGCAGTACTTC; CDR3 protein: CASSTSMRGEQYF
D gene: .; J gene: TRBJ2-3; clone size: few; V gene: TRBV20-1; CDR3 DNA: TGCAGTGCTAGAGATTTCGGGACGTGGAGCACAGATACGCAGTATTTT; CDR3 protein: CSARDFGTWSTDTQYF
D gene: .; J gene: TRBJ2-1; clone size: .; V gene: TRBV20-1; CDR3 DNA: TGCAGTGCGGGGAGGAGCTCCTACAATGAGCAGTTCTTC; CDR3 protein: CSAGRSSYNEQFF
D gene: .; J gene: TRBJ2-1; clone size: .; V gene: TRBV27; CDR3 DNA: TGTGCCAGCAGTACCGGGGACGGGGATTACAATGAGCAGTTCTTC; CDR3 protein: CASSTGDGDYNEQFF
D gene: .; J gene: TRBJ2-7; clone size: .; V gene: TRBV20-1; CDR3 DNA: TGCAGTGCACGCAAGGGTTCGGGTGACCAGTACTTC; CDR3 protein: CSARKGSGDQYF
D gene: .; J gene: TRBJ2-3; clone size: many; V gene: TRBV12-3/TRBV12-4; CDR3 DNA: TGTGCCAGCACCCTCTTGGGGACAGATACGCAGTATTTT; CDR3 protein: CASTLLGTDTQYF
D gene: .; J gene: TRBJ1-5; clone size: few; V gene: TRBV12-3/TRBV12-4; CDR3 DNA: TGTGCCAGCACTCCTGGACCCAATCAGCCCCAGCATTTT; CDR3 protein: CASTPGPNQPQHF
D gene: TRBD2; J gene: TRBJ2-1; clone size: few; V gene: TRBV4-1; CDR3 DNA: TGCGCCAGCAGCCAAGGGCTAGCGGGTACCTCCTACAATGAGCAGTTCTTC; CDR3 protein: CASSQGLAGTSYNEQFF
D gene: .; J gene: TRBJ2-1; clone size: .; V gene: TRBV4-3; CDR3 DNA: TGCGCCAGCAGCCAAGCGGGAAGGATAAATGAGCAGTTCTTC; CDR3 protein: CASSQAGRINEQFF
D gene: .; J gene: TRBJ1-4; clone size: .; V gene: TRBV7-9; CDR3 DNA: TGTGCCAGCAGCCCCCCCGGGACTGCTAATGAAAAACTGTTTTTT; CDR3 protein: CASSPPGTANEKLFF
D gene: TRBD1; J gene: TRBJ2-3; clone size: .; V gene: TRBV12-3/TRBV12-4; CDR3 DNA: TGTGCCAGCAGTCACGGACAGGGCTTCACAGATACGCAGTATTTT; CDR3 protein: CASSHGQGFTDTQYF
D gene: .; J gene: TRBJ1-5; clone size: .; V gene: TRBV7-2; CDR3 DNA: TGTGCCAGCAGCTCCCCCAATCAGCCCCAGCATTTT; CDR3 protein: CASSSPNQPQHF
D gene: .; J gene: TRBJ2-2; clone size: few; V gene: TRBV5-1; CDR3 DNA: TGCGCCAGCAGCTTGGAGCTAGACACCGGGGAGCTGTTTTTT; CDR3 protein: CASSLELDTGELFF
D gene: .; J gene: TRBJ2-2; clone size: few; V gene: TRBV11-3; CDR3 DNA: TGTGCCAGCAGCCCCTCCCCTATCACCGGGGAGCTGTTTTTT; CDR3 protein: CASSPSPITGELFF
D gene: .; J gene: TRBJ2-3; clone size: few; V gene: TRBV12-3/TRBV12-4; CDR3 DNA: TGTGCCAGCAGCCCCCCTCGCCAGGCCTTCACAGATACGCAGTATTTT; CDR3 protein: CASSPPRQAFTDTQYF
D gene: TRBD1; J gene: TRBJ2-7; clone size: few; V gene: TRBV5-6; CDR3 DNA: TGTGCCAGCAGCTCACTGGACAGGGGGCGGCACGAGCAGTACTTC; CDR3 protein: CASSSLDRGRHEQYF
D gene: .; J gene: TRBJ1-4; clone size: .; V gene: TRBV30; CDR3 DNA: TGTGCCTGGAGTGTGGGGGAAAAACTGTTTTTT; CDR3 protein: CAWSVGEKLFF
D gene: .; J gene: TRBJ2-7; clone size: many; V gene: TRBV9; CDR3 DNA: TGTGCCAGCAGCGTCGGGGACATCTCCTACGAGCAGTACTTC; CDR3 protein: CASSVGDISYEQYF
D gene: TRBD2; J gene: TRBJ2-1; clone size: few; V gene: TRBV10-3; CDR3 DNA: TGTGCCATCAGTGATATTAGCGGGGGCTACAATGAGCAGTTCTTC; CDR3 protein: CAISDISGGYNEQFF
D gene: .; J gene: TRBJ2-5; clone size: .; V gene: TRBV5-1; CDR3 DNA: TGCGCCAGCAGCTTCCCGACAGGACAAGAGACCCAGTACTTC; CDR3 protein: CASSFPTGQETQYF
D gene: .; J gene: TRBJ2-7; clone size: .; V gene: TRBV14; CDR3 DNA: TGTGCCATCCAAGGTCGGACTCACTACTACGAGCAGTACTTC; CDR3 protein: CAIQGRTHYYEQYF
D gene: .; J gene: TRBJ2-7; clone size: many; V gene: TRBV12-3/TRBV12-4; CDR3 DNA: TGTGCCAGCAGTATACCCACACAGTACGAGCAGTACTTC; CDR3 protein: CASSIPTQYEQYF
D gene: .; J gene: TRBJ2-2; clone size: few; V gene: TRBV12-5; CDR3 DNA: TGTGCTAGTGGGTGGACAACCGGGGAGCTGTTTTTT; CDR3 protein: CASGWTTGELFF
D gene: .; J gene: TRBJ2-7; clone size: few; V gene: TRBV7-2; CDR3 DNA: TGTGCCAGCAGCTTAGCAAACAGCGGAGGCTACGAGCAGTACTTC; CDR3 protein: CASSLANSGGYEQYF
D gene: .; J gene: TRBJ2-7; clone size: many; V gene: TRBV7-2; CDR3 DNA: TGTGCCAGCAGCTTGGCTGGTTGGCCGGGGCGTACTTACGAGCAGTACTTC; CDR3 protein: CASSLAGWPGRTYEQYF
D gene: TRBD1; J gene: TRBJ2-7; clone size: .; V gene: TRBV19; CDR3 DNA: TGTGCCAGTAGTCCATCCAGGACAGGCGGTACAGAGCAGTACTTC; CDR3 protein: CASSPSRTGGTEQYF
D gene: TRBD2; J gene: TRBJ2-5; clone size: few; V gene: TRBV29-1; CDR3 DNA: TGCAGCGTTGAGCCCACACTGGCGGGACTAATGTACTTC; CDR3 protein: CSVEPTLAGLMYF
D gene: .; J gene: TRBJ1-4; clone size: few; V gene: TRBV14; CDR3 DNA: TGTGCCAGCAGCCAGGGACTCAGCTCAACTAATGAAAAACTGTTTTTT; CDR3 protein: CASSQGLSSTNEKLFF
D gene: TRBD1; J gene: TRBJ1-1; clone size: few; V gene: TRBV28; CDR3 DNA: TGTGCCAGCACCATCAGTTTAGGGGGCTTCACTGAAGCTTTCTTT; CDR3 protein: CASTISLGGFTEAFF
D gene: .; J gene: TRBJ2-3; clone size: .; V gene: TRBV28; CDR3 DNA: TGTGCCAGCAGTTTCCGGCCTCAGGATACGCAGTATTTT; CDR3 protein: CASSFRPQDTQYF
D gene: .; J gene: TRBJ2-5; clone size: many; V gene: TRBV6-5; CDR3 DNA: TGTGCCAGCAGTTACCCGACTCGAGAGACCCAGTACTTC; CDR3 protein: CASSYPTRETQYF
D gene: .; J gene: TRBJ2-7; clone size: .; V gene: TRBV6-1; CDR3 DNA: TGTGCCAGCACCATTACCCAGAGGGAGCAGTACTTC; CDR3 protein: CASTITQREQYF
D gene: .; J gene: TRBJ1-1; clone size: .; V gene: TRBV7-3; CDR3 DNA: TGTGCCAGCAGCTTAGGACACTCGAACACTGAAGCTTTCTTT; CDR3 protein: CASSLGHSNTEAFF
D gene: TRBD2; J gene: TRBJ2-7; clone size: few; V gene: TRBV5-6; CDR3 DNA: TGTGCCAGCAGCCTCTTATTAGCGGGGGGGAACGAGCAGTACTTC; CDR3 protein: CASSLLLAGGNEQYF
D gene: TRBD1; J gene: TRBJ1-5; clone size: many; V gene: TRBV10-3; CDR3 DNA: TGTGCCATCAGTGAGTCCAGGGGGGACCAGCCCCAGCATTTT; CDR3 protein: CAISESRGDQPQHF
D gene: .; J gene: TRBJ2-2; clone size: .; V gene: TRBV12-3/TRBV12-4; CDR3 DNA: TGTGCCAGCAGTTCAAGGGGATCGGGGGAGCTGTTTTTT; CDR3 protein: CASSSRGSGELFF
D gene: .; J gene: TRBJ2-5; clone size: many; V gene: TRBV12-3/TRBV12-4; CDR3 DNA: TGTGCCAGCAGTTTACAAGAGACCCAGTACTTC; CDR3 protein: CASSLQETQYF
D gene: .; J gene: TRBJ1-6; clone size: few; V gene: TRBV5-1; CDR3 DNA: TGCGCCAGCAGCTTGGAAGGGAACTCCTATAATTCACCCCTCCACTTT; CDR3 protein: CASSLEGNSYNSPLHF
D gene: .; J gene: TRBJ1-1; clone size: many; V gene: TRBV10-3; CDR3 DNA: TGTGCCATCAGTGAACCGAACACTGAAGCTTTCTTT; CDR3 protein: CAISEPNTEAFF
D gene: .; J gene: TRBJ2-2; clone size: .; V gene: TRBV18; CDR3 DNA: TGTGCCAACTCGGGCCTTTCGGTAATCACCGGGGAGCTGTTTTTT; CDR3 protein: CANSGLSVITGELFF
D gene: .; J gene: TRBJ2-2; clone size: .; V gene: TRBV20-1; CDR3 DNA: TGCAGTGCTCCAGGAGGGCCAGGGACCGGGGAGCTGTTTTTT; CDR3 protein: CSAPGGPGTGELFF
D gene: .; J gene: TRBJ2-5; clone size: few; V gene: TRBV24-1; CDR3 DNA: TGTGCCACCAGTGATTCGGACCGCCAAGAGACCCAGTACTTC; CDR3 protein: CATSDSDRQETQYF
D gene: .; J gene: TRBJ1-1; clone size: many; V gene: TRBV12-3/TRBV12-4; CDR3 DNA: TGTGCCAGCAGTCCGATGAACACTGAAGCTTTCTTT; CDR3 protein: CASSPMNTEAFF
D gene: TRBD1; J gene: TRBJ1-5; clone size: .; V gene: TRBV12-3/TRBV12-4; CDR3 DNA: TGTGCCAGCAGACCCGGGACAGCCCATCAGCCCCAGCATTTT; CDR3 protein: CASRPGTAHQPQHF
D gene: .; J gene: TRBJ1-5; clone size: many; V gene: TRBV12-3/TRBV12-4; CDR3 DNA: TGTGCCAGCAGTTCCCCAGGGTTGGGCAATCAGCCCCAGCATTTT; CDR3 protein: CASSSPGLGNQPQHF
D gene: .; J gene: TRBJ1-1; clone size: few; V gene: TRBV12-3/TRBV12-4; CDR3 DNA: TGTGCCAGCAGTTTAAGGCAGGGGCCCCTTCGGGCTTTCTTT; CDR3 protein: CASSLRQGPLRAFF
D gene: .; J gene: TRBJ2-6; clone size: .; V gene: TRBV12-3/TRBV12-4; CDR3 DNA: TGTGCCAGCAGTTCTCCCCCTGGGGCCAACGGCCTGACTTTC; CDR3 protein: CASSSPPGANGLTF
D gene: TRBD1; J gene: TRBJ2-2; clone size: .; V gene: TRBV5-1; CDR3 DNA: TGCGCCAGCAGCCAACAGGGGGTCGACACCGGGGAGCTGTTTTTT; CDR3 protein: CASSQQGVDTGELFF
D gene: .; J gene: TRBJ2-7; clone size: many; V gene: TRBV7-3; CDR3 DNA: TGTGCCAGCAGCTTAGGAGGGAGCCACGAGCAGTACTTC; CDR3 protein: CASSLGGSHEQYF
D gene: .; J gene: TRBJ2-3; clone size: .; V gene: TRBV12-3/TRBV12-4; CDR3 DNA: TGTGCCAGCAGTTGGACTTTCAGCACAGATACGCAGTATTTT; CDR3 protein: CASSWTFSTDTQYF